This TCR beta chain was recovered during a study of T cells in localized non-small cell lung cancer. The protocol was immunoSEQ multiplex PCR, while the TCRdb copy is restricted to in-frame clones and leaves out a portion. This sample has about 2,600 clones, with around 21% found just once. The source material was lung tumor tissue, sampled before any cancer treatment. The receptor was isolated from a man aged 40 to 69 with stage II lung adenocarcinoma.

CDR3 sequence reads: CSVVPSFNTGELFF. Here the CDR3 DNA reads TGCAGCGTTGTCCCTAGCTTCAACACCGGGGAGCTGTTTTTT. The chain carries TRBV29-1 and TRBJ2-2; D is perhaps TRBD2 (5 bases). CDR3 size: 14 residues. Germline CDR1 reads SQVTM; CDR2 reads ANQGSEA. V lost 4 bases to trimming and J lost 2 bases, with 11 bases between them.